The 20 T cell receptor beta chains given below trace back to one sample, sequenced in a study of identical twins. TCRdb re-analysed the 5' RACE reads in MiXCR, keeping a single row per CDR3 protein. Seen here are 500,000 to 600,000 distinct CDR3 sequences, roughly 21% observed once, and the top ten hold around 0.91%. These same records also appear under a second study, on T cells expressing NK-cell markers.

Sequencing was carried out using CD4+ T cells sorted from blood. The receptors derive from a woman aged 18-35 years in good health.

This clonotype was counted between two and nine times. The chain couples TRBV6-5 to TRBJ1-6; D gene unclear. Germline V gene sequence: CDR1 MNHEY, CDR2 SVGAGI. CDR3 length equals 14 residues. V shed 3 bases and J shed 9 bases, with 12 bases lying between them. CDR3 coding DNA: TGTGCCAGCAGTTATTATCGGGCGGCTTCACCCCTCCACTTT. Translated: CASSYYRAASPLHF.

The CDR3 loop is CASSAGQGSREQYF. The DNA of the CDR3 is TGTGCCAGCAGTGCTGGACAGGGGAGTCGGGAGCAGTACTTC. The V and J genes are TRBV6-1 and TRBJ2-7, with 9 bases matching TRBD1. The CDR3 covers 14 residues. The germline CDR1 and CDR2 sequences are MNHNS and SASEGT. The V gene end was trimmed by 4 bases and the J gene end by 7 bases; junction bases not matched to a gene: 8.

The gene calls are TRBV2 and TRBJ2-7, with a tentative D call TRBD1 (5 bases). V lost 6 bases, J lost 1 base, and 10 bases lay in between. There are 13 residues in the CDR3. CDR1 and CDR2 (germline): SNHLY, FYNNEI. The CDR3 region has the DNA TGTGCCAGCAGAGGGCAGGGTTCCTACGAGCAGTACTTC. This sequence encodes CASRGQGSYEQYF.

The CDR3 is CASSLGGSFTTIYF. The DNA for the CDR3 is TGTGCCAGCAGTTTGGGGGGGTCGTTTACGACCATATATTTT. The J gene is TRBJ1-3, the V gene TRBV12-3 or TRBV12-4; D is perhaps TRBD1 (5 bases). This CDR3 comprises 14 residues. With 3 bases removed from V and 10 bases from J, the gap between germline ends came to 16 bases.

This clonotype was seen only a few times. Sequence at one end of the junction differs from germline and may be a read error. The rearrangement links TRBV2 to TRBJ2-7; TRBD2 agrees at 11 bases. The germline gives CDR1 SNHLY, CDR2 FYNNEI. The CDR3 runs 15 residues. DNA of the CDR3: TGTGTCAGCCTACTAGCGGGGGCGTCACTTTACGAGCAGTACTTC. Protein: CVSLLAGASLYEQYF.

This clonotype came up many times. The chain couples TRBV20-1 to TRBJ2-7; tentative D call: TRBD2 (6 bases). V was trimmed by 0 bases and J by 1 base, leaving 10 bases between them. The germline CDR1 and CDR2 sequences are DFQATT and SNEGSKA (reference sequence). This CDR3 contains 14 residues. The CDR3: CSAREGGRSYEQYF. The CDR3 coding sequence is TGCAGTGCTAGAGAGGGAGGCAGATCCTACGAGCAGTACTTC.

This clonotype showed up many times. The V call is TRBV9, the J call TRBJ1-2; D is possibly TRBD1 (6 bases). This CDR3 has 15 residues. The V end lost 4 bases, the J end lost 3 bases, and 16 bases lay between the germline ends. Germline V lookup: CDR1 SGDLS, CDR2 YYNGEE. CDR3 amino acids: CASSQTRDTYYGYTF. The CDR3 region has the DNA TGTGCCAGCAGCCAAACCCGGGACACATACTATGGCTACACCTTC.

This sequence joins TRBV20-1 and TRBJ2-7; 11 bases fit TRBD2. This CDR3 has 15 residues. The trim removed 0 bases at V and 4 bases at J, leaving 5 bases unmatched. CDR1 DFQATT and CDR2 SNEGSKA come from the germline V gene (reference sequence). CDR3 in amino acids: CSARDLAGGLYEQYF. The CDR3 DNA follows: TGCAGTGCTAGAGATTTAGCGGGGGGGCTGTACGAGCAGTACTTC.

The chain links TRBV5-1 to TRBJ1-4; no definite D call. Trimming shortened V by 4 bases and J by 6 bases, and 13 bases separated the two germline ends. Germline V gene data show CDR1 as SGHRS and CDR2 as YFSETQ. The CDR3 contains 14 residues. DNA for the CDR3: TGCGCCAGCAGCCCTTTTGCCGGGGATGAAAAACTGTTTTTT. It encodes CASSPFAGDEKLFF.

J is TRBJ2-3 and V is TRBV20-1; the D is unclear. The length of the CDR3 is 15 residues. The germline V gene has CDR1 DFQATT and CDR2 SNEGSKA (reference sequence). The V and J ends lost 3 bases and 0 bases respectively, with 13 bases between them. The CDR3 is CSASPRRSSTDTQYF. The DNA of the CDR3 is TGCAGTGCTAGCCCCAGGCGCTCTAGCACAGATACGCAGTATTTT.

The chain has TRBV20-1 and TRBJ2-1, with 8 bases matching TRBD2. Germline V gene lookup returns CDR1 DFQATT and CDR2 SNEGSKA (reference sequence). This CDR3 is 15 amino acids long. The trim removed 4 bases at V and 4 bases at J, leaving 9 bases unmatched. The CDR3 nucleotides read TGCAGTGCTATTGTAGCAACTAGCGGATACAATGAGCAGTTCTTC. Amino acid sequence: CSAIVATSGYNEQFF.

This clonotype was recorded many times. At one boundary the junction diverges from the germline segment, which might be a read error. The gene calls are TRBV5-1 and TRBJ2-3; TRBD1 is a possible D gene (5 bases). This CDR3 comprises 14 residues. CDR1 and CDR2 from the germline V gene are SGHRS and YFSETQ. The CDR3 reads CASSLTGGADTQYF. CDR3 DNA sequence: TGTGCCAGCAGCTTGACGGGTGGGGCGGATACGCAGTATTTT.

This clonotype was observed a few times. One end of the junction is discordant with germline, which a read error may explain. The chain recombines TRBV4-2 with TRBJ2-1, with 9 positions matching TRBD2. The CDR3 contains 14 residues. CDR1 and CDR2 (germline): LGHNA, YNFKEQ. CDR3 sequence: CASSQDFRRGGKVF. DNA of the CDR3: TGTGCCAGCAGCCAAGATTTTAGGCGGGGGGGCAAAGTCTTC.

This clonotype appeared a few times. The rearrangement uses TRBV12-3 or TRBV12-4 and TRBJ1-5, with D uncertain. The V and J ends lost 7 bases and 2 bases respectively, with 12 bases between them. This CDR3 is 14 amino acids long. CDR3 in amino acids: CASTLDGGNQPQHF. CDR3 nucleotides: TGTGCCAGCACCTTGGATGGCGGCAATCAGCCCCAGCATTTT.

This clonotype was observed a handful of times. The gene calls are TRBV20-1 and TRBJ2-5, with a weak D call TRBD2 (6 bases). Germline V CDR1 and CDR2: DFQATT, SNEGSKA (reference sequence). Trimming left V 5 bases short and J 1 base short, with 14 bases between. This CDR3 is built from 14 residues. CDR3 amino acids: CSAPPGGTQETQYF. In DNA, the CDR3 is TGCAGTGCTCCACCCGGCGGGACCCAAGAGACCCAGTACTTC.

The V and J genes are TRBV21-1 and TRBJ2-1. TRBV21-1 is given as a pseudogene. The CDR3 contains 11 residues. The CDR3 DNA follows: TGTGCCAGCTGGCCGTACAATGAGCAGTTCTTC. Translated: CASWPYNEQFF.

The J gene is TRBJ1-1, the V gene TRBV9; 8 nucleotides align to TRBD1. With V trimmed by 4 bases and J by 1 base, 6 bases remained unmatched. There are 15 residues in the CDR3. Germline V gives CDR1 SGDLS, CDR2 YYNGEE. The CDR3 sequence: CASSFLGTGNTEAFF. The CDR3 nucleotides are TGTGCCAGCAGCTTCCTGGGGACAGGGAACACTGAAGCTTTCTTT.

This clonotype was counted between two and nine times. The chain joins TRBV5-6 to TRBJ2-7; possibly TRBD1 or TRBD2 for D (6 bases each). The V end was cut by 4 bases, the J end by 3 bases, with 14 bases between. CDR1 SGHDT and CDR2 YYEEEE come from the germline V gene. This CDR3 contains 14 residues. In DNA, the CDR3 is TGTGCCAGCAGCAGAGGAGGGACAAGCTACGAGCAGTACTTC. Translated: CASSRGGTSYEQYF.

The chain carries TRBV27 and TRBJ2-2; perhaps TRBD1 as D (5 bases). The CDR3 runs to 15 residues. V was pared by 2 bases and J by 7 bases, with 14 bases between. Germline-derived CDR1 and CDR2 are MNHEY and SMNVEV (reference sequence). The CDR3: CASSLRATGHGELFF. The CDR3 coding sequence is TGTGCCAGCAGTTTAAGGGCTACAGGCCACGGGGAGCTGTTTTTT.

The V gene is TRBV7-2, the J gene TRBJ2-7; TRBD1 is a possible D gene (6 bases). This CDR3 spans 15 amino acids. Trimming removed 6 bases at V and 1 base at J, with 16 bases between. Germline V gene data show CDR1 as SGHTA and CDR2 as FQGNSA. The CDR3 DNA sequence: TGTGCCAGCAGTTCGCCCGGGACAACATCCTACGAGCAGTACTTC. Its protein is CASSSPGTTSYEQYF.